This T cell receptor beta chain originates from a study of PD-1 blockade in classical Hodgkin lymphoma. Study-level background: Patients in the cohort were put on intravenous nivolumab, 3 mg/kg every 2 weeks.

Sequencing used immunoSEQ multiplex PCR; TCRdb keeps in-frame clones, though not all of them. The top ten hold 8% of the sample, which has approximately 73,000 clones, approximately 94% seen once. Exposure to brentuximab vedotin varied, and each patient had relapsed following autologous stem cell transplantation. Complete response, partial response or progressive disease was recorded as best response. CDR3 length: 16 residues. V was trimmed by 8 bases and J by 3 bases, leaving 20 bases between them. Germline V gene lookup returns CDR1 MNHEY and CDR2 SMNVEV (reference sequence). The starting material was peripheral blood mononuclear cells (PBMCs), obtained at baseline. The V and J genes are TRBV27 and TRBJ2-1; TRBD2 is a possible D gene (6 bases). The TCR was taken from a human donor with classical Hodgkin lymphoma. CDR3 sequence reads: CASLGTGAGDYNEQFF. As DNA, the CDR3 is TGTGCCAGCTTGGGGACTGGCGCGGGCGACTACAATGAGCAGTTCTTC.